This T cell receptor beta chain was sequenced during a study of blood T cell repertoires in COVID-19. Study in general: Some COVID-19 samples were acute and others convalescent; all came from the United States, Italy and Spain. In each case, the material was cDNA or gDNA derived from T cells, B-cell-depleted T cells, or PBMCs.

As originally analysed: Counts of nucleated cells, estimated from reference gene primer amplification, were obtained. Assay used: immunoSEQ multiplex PCR; TCRdb lists only in-frame clones, some missing. D and trimming were read from the DNA, whereas the V and J calls and clone size are those reported in that table. The table lists roughly 78,000 clones, roughly 87% of them singletons, with roughly 29% in the top ten. V lost 0 bases to trimming and J lost 0 bases; unmatched junction nucleotides: 2. This CDR3 has 16 amino acids. Germline V gene lookup returns CDR1 SGHRS and CDR2 YFSETQ. The V and J genes are TRBV5-1 and TRBJ2-2; 7 bases agree with TRBD1. Source material: peripheral blood. This receptor was identified in a man between 50 and 59 years old with acute or convalescent COVID-19. CDR3 sequence reads: CASSLGDSTNTGELFF. The CDR3 DNA follows: TGCGCCAGCAGCTTGGGGGACAGTACGAACACCGGGGAGCTGTTTTTT.